Below, 21 T cell receptor beta chains from the same sample are listed, as sequenced in a study of T cell responses to AZD1222 COVID-19 vaccine. The assay was immunoSEQ multiplex PCR, and TCRdb's table has in-frame clones only and misses some. The sample contains 99,000 or so clones, about 90% of which appear only once. The starting material was peripheral blood, obtained on day 0 of AZD1222 vaccination. The source is an adult in good health.

This sequence joins TRBV7-9 and TRBJ2-5, with TRBD1 matching 9 bases. Germline values: CDR1 SEHNR, CDR2 FQNEAQ (reference sequence). V shed 6 bases, J shed 4 bases, and the junction held 3 bases outside the gene matches. The CDR3 has 13 residues. The CDR3 nucleotides are TGTGCCAGCAGACAGGGGGCACGAGAGACCCAGTACTTC. Encoded protein: CASRQGARETQYF.

The chain links TRBV5-5 to TRBJ1-4, with TRBD1 matching 7 bases. The germline gives CDR1 SGHKS, CDR2 YYEKEE (reference sequence). The CDR3 totals 15 residues. The V segment lost 4 bases and the J segment 5 bases; nucleotides outside the gene matches: 8. Here the CDR3 DNA reads TGTGCCAGCAGCCTAGGCCCGGGACAGAATGAAAAACTGTTTTTT. Translation: CASSLGPGQNEKLFF.

V usage is TRBV4-3 and J usage is TRBJ1-1; D not resolved. Germline V lookup: CDR1 LGHNA, CDR2 YSLEER. This CDR3 comprises 15 residues. V shed 0 bases and J shed 4 bases, with 12 bases lying between them. In DNA, the CDR3 is TGCGCCAGCAGCCAAGATTTGGAGGGCGGCACTGAAGCTTTCTTT. Residues: CASSQDLEGGTEAFF.

In nucleotides, the CDR3 is TGTGCCAGCAGCTTAGCGATGGGGGAAAATCAGCCCCAGCATTTT. It yields the protein CASSLAMGENQPQHF. The chain has TRBV7-8 and TRBJ1-5, with D perhaps matching TRBD1 (5 bases). The CDR3 is 15 amino acids. Trimming shortened V by 0 bases and J by 4 bases, and 10 bases separated the two germline ends. Germline CDR1 and CDR2: SGHVS and FQNEAQ.

The chain carries TRBV28 and TRBJ1-6, with D perhaps matching TRBD1 (5 bases). Germline CDR1 is MDHEN and CDR2 is SYDVKM. This CDR3 comprises 17 residues. Between the trimmed V and J ends, which lost 3 bases and 5 bases, there was a span of 17 bases. The CDR3 reads CASSLLLGRVNNSPLHF. For the CDR3, the DNA is TGTGCCAGCAGTTTGTTATTGGGACGGGTAAATAATTCACCCCTCCACTTT.

The chain combines TRBV28 with TRBJ2-5; a weak D match, TRBD2 (6 bases). Germline CDR1 MDHEN, CDR2 SYDVKM. The CDR3 consists of 14 residues. V was cut by 9 bases and J by 2 bases, with 16 bases left in between. CDR3 region: CARGMTSRQETQYF. The CDR3 DNA reads TGTGCCAGAGGTATGACTAGTCGGCAAGAGACCCAGTACTTC.

This clone has a handful of counts. The rearrangement joins TRBV7-9 to TRBJ1-4; D unresolved. Germline CDR1 and CDR2: SEHNR and FQNEAQ (reference sequence). The ends were cut back, 2 bases at V and 0 bases at J, with 7 bases in the middle. The CDR3 is 15 residues long. In DNA form, the CDR3 reads TGTGCCAGCAGCTTAAAAGGGCCAACTAATGAAAAACTGTTTTTT. This gives the protein CASSLKGPTNEKLFF.

The V call is TRBV14, the J call TRBJ1-1; TRBD1 is a possible D gene (5 bases). Trimming cost V 0 bases and J 11 bases, with 13 bases left between them. The CDR3 runs to 13 residues. Germline V lookup: CDR1 SGHDN, CDR2 FVKESK. DNA of the CDR3: TGTGCCAGCAGCCAAGATCAGGTCCAGGGCGCTTTCTTT. Encoded protein: CASSQDQVQGAFF.

V usage is TRBV7-8 and J usage is TRBJ2-3, with a tentative D call TRBD1 (6 bases). CDR1 is SGHVS, CDR2 FQNEAQ, per germline. CDR3 length: 14 amino acids. V gave up 7 bases and J gave up 4 bases, with 15 bases separating them. The CDR3 coding sequence is TGTGCCAGCATTACGAACAGGGTTGCAGATACGCAGTATTTT. Encoded protein: CASITNRVADTQYF.

J is TRBJ1-3 and V is TRBV4-2; D may be TRBD1 (5 bases). The length of the CDR3 is 14 residues. V shed 2 bases and J shed 6 bases, with 11 bases lying between them. CDR1 and CDR2 (germline): LGHNA, YNFKEQ. In nucleotides, the CDR3 is TGTGCCAGCAGCCAAACCAGGGAGGTAAACACCATATATTTT. Protein sequence: CASSQTREVNTIYF.

The chain joins TRBV4-3 to TRBJ2-2, with D hard to call. V was cut by 0 bases and J by 6 bases, with 11 bases left in between. The germline V gene encodes CDR1 LGHNA and CDR2 YSLEER. The CDR3 length is 15 residues. The CDR3 DNA follows: TGCGCCAGCAGCCAAGAAACCCCCGCTCCCGGGGAGCTGTTTTTT. This codes for CASSQETPAPGELFF.

The rearrangement links TRBV11-2 to TRBJ1-1; D remains unclear. This CDR3 has 13 residues. Germline V CDR1 and CDR2: SGHAT, FQNNGV. V lost 3 bases and J 2 bases, leaving 7 bases between the germline ends. CDR3: CASSFIVNTEAFF. The CDR3 DNA sequence: TGTGCCAGCAGCTTTATAGTTAACACTGAAGCTTTCTTT.

The count of this clone is one. J is TRBJ2-7 and V is TRBV19, with D perhaps being TRBD1 or TRBD2 (5 bases each). CDR1 is LNHDA, CDR2 SQIVND, per germline (reference sequence). Trimming took off 1 base at V and 6 bases at J, with 16 bases between the two ends. The CDR3 consists of 15 residues. CDR3: CASSIGRAGRGEQYF. CDR3 DNA sequence: TGTGCCAGTAGTATAGGCAGGGCCGGACGGGGCGAGCAGTACTTC.

This chain connects TRBV12-3 or TRBV12-4 to TRBJ2-1; no reliable D call. Trimming cost V 3 bases and J 14 bases, with 14 bases left between them. CDR3 length equals 12 residues. CDR3 in DNA: TGTGCCAGCAGTTTTCAGCTACACCCTAAGTTCTTC. It encodes CASSFQLHPKFF.

The V gene is TRBV7-9, the J gene TRBJ1-2; TRBD1 is a possible D gene (5 bases). The CDR3 is made up of 15 amino acids. Germline assignment: CDR1 SEHNR and CDR2 FQNEAQ (reference sequence). V was trimmed by 1 base and J by 4 bases, leaving 13 bases between them. The CDR3 loop is CASSLDWRTRYGYTF. The DNA for the CDR3 is TGTGCCAGCAGCTTAGATTGGCGGACACGCTATGGCTACACCTTC.

This chain uses TRBV7-9 with TRBJ1-1; D may be TRBD1 (6 bases). This CDR3 has 14 amino acids. Deletions cut 2 bases from V and 4 bases from J, with 11 bases between. Germline assignment: CDR1 SEHNR and CDR2 FQNEAQ (reference sequence). For the CDR3, the DNA is TGTGCCAGCAGCTTAAAGAGACAGGTCACTGAAGCTTTCTTT. Its protein is CASSLKRQVTEAFF. The full variable domain, in which reference TRBV7-9 and TRBJ1-1 provide the parts outside the CDR3, is DTGVSQNPRHKITKRGQNVTFRCDPISEHNRLYWYRQTLGQGPEFLTYFQNEAQLEKSRLLSDRFSAERPKGSFSTLEIQRTEQGDSAMYLCASSLKRQVTEAFFGQGTRLTVV.

CDR3 nucleotides: TGTGCCAGCAGTCTCACAGATACGCAGTATTTT. It is translated as CASSLTDTQYF. The chain is built from TRBV12-3 or TRBV12-4 and TRBJ2-3; D unclear. This CDR3 is built from 11 residues. The germline V and J ends were trimmed by 5 bases and 2 bases, with 2 bases remaining between them.

The chain employs TRBV6-2 or TRBV6-3 and TRBJ2-2, with TRBD1 matching over 9 bases. The CDR3 covers 16 residues. Germline trimming cut 6 bases from V and 4 bases from J; bases unmatched to any gene: 9. Germline V gene lookup returns CDR1 MNHEY and CDR2 SVGEGT. CDR3 loop: CASSTSGQGSTGELFF. The CDR3 bases are TGTGCCAGCAGCACATCCGGACAGGGGTCCACCGGGGAGCTGTTTTTT.

The chain recombines TRBV4-3 with TRBJ1-5; the D is unclear. This CDR3 is built from 16 residues. The germline gives CDR1 LGHNA, CDR2 YSLEER. Trimming pared 0 bases from V and 2 bases from J, leaving 11 bases between. CDR3 sequence: CASSQDFGYGNQPQHF. DNA of the CDR3: TGCGCCAGCAGCCAAGATTTTGGGTATGGCAATCAGCCCCAGCATTTT.

J is TRBJ1-1 and V is TRBV6-1; TRBD1 might be the D (6 bases). In germline, CDR1 is MNHNS, CDR2 SASEGT. V gave up 2 bases and J gave up 0 bases, with 16 bases separating them. This CDR3 has 17 amino acids. CDR3 bases: TGTGCCAGCAGTGAATGGGGGGCGCTTGGAGTGAACACTGAAGCTTTCTTT. Amino acids: CASSEWGALGVNTEAFF.

This chain joins TRBV4-1 and TRBJ2-2; possibly TRBD2 for D (5 bases). CDR3 length: 16 amino acids. V gave up 1 base and J gave up 1 base, with 10 bases separating them. Germline V CDR1 and CDR2: MGHRA, YSYEKL. The chain's CDR3 is CASSQVPAVNTGELFF. CDR3 coding DNA: TGCGCCAGCAGCCAAGTACCAGCGGTGAACACCGGGGAGCTGTTTTTT.